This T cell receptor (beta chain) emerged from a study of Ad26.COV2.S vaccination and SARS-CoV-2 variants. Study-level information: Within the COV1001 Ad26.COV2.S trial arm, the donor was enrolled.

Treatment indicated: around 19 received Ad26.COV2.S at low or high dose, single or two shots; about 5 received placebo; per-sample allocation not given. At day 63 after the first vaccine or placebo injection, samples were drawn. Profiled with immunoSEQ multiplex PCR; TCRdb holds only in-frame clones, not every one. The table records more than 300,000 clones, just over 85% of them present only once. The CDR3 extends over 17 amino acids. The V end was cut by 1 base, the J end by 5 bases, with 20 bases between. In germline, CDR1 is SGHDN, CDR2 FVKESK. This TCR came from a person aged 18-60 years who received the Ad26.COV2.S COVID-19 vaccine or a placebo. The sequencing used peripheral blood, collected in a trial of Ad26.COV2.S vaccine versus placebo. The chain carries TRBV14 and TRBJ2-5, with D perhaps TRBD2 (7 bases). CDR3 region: CASSQVAPRGARETQYF. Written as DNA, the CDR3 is TGTGCCAGCAGCCAAGTCGCCCCTCGGGGGGCGCGGGAGACCCAGTACTTC.